These T cell receptor beta chains were read from a single sample in a study of glioma-infiltrating T cells after dendritic cell vaccination. Sequencing was performed with immunoSEQ multiplex PCR; in TCRdb, only in-frame clones are kept and a portion is missing. The sample shows approximately 50,000 clones, 70% to 90% of them seen only once. Specimen: blood, collected after dendritic cell vaccination. The receptors here all came from a human donor with glioblastoma. Each CDR3 is given with its conserved first and last residue. D genes are given only for firm matches. A clone size is listed for some rows: how often the clone was seen (once, few, many), or a class if it is expanded.

d_gene,abundance,j_gene,v_gene,CDR3aa,CDR3nt
TRBD2,once,TRBJ2-7,TRBV5-4,CASSGGLAGADEQYF,TGTGCCAGCAGCGGAGGACTAGCGGGAGCTGACGAGCAGTACTTC
NA,NA,TRBJ2-2,TRBV9,CASSVVSVPGELFF,TGTGCCAGCAGCGTAGTTAGTGTTCCCGGGGAGCTGTTTTTT
TRBD1,NA,TRBJ1-4,TRBV15,CATKDREKGFEKLFF,TGTGCCACAAAGGACAGGGAAAAAGGTTTTGAAAAACTGTTTTTT
NA,once,TRBJ2-2,TRBV4-1,CASSLRQEAGGELFF,TGCGCCAGCAGCCTCAGACAGGAGGCGGGCGGGGAGCTGTTTTTT
NA,NA,TRBJ2-7,TRBV11-3,CASSSSGTIYEQYF,TGTGCCAGCAGCTCCTCCGGGACAATCTACGAGCAGTACTTC
NA,few,TRBJ1-4,TRBV18,CASSSGYRNNEKLFF,TGTGCCAGCTCATCCGGATACAGGAACAATGAAAAACTGTTTTTT
TRBD1,NA,TRBJ2-3,TRBV10-3,CAIRLYPGQLSTDTQYF,TGTGCCATCAGACTCTACCCGGGACAGCTATCCACAGATACGCAGTATTTT
NA,NA,TRBJ1-2,TRBV5-1,CASSLGSFNYGYTF,TGCGCCAGCAGCTTGGGCAGTTTTAACTATGGCTACACCTTC
TRBD1,NA,TRBJ2-5,TRBV5-6,CASSLAWGQGTIQETQYF,TGTGCCAGCAGCTTGGCTTGGGGACAGGGGACTATCCAAGAGACCCAGTACTTC
NA,NA,TRBJ2-2,TRBV12-2,CASRPIAGFDTGELFF,TGTGCAAGTCGCCCTATAGCGGGATTTGACACCGGGGAGCTGTTTTTT
TRBD2,NA,TRBJ2-7,TRBV7-8,CASSLGGGRANEQYF,TGTGCCAGCAGCTTAGGAGGCGGGAGGGCCAACGAGCAGTACTTC
TRBD1,NA,TRBJ1-5,TRBV28,CASSFVGNLGTGVSRHF,TGTGCCAGCAGTTTTGTTGGAAATCTCGGGACAGGGGTTTCGCGGCATTTT
NA,NA,TRBJ1-1,TRBV23-1,CASETPKVGTEAFF,TGCGCCAGCGAAACCCCTAAGGTCGGGACTGAAGCTTTCTTT
TRBD1,NA,TRBJ1-2,TRBV2,CASTQTRQGDGYTF,TGTGCCAGCACTCAAACGAGACAGGGCGATGGCTACACCTTC
TRBD1,once,TRBJ1-5,TRBV10-3,CATRAGTDSNQPQHF,TGTGCCACACGAGCTGGGACAGACAGCAATCAGCCCCAGCATTTT
TRBD1,NA,TRBJ2-5,TRBV2,CASAPGPGQLLQETQYF,TGTGCCAGCGCCCCGGGCCCGGGACAGCTCCTTCAAGAGACCCAGTACTTC
TRBD1,NA,TRBJ1-1,TRBV5-1,CASSKGQIMNTEAFF,TGCGCCAGCAGCAAGGGACAGATCATGAACACTGAAGCTTTCTTT
NA,NA,TRBJ2-3,TRBV5-1,CASSSKVAESTDTQYF,TGCGCCAGCAGCAGTAAAGTAGCGGAGAGCACAGATACGCAGTATTTT
TRBD2,NA,TRBJ2-1,TRBV5-1,CASSLARGLANDEQFF,TGCGCCAGCAGCTTGGCCAGAGGACTAGCCAACGATGAGCAGTTCTTC
NA,NA,TRBJ1-2,TRBV2,CASRYFASSNYGYTF,TGTGCCAGCAGGTATTTCGCGTCTTCTAACTATGGCTACACCTTC
NA,NA,TRBJ1-1,TRBV4-3,CASSHKSAGQNTEAFF,TGCGCCAGCAGCCATAAATCCGCAGGGCAGAACACTGAAGCTTTCTTT
TRBD1,NA,TRBJ2-1,TRBV28,CASSFFDRGSVF,TGTGCCAGCAGTTTCTTTGACAGGGGAAGTGTCTTC
TRBD1,NA,TRBJ1-4,TRBV13,CASSHRGGWSEKLFF,TGTGCCAGCAGCCACAGGGGAGGTTGGAGTGAAAAACTGTTTTTT
TRBD2,NA,TRBJ2-3,TRBV9,CASSVSPGGGLTDTQYF,TGTGCCAGCAGCGTAAGTCCGGGGGGGGGCCTCACAGATACGCAGTATTTT
NA,NA,TRBJ1-5,TRBV7-9,CASSPGVGPQHF,TGTGCCAGCAGCCCCGGGGTTGGCCCCCAGCATTTT
NA,NA,TRBJ1-2,TRBV28,CASLAGDNYGYTF,TGTGCCAGCCTGGCGGGTGATAACTATGGCTACACCTTC
NA,NA,TRBJ1-5,TRBV28,CASIVNRVGQPQHF,TGTGCCAGCATCGTTAACAGGGTAGGTCAGCCCCAGCATTTT
NA,NA,TRBJ2-3,TRBV7-2,CASSLILKTQYF,TGTGCCAGCAGCTTAATCCTAAAGACGCAGTATTTT
NA,NA,TRBJ2-5,TRBV9,CASSVEGDPGVWAQYF,TGTGCCAGCAGCGTAGAGGGAGACCCGGGGGTTTGGGCCCAGTACTTC
NA,NA,TRBJ2-1,TRBV7-8,CASSLVSTIRGVGERDEQFF,TGTGCCAGCAGCTTAGTGTCCACCATCAGGGGAGTCGGGGAGAGGGATGAGCAGTTCTTC
NA,NA,TRBJ2-4,TRBV21-1,CASSTPLRELAKNIQYF,TGTGCCAGCAGCACCCCGCTTCGGGAACTAGCCAAAAACATTCAGTACTTC
NA,NA,TRBJ2-2,TRBV19,CATRGSGELFF,TGTGCCACCAGGGGCTCCGGGGAGCTGTTTTTT
TRBD2,NA,TRBJ2-3,TRBV2,CASSSGGTDTQYF,TGTGCCAGCAGTAGCGGGGGCACAGATACGCAGTATTTT
TRBD1,NA,TRBJ2-1,TRBV7-8,CASSLGSLDRVLYNEQFF,TGTGCCAGCAGCTTAGGGTCACTCGACAGGGTTCTATACAATGAGCAGTTCTTC
NA,NA,TRBJ2-3,TRBV23-1,CASTGTSTDTQYF,TGCGCCAGCACGGGTACTAGCACAGATACGCAGTATTTT
NA,NA,TRBJ1-1,TRBV7-9,CASSLLSVHTEAFF,TGTGCCAGCAGCTTACTTTCGGTCCACACTGAAGCTTTCTTT
TRBD1,NA,TRBJ2-1,TRBV7-2,CASRAGTGGVNEQFF,TGTGCCAGCAGGGCCGGGACAGGGGGAGTCAATGAGCAGTTCTTC
NA,NA,TRBJ2-1,TRBV7-9,CASDLLAHNEQFF,TGTGCCAGCGATTTGCTAGCCCACAATGAGCAGTTCTTC
TRBD2,NA,TRBJ2-7,TRBV7-7,CASSPGLAGVYEQYF,TGTGCTAGCAGCCCAGGACTAGCGGGGGTCTACGAGCAGTACTTC
NA,NA,TRBJ1-1,TRBV28,CASSFTVKNTEAFF,TGTGCCAGCAGTTTTACAGTCAAAAACACTGAAGCTTTCTTT
NA,NA,TRBJ1-5,TRBV6-5,CASSPRGNQPQHF,TGTGCCAGCAGCCCAAGGGGGAATCAGCCCCAGCATTTT
NA,NA,TRBJ2-3,TRBV19,CASSSRSRDTQYF,TGTGCCAGTAGTAGCCGGTCGAGGGATACGCAGTATTTT
NA,once,TRBJ1-4,TRBV7-2,CASSLWGGAEKLFF,TGTGCCAGCAGCTTGTGGGGCGGGGCGGAAAAACTGTTTTTT
NA,NA,TRBJ2-7,TRBV5-1,CASSLEPVTYEQYF,TGCGCCAGCAGCTTGGAACCGGTAACCTACGAGCAGTACTTC
NA,NA,TRBJ1-2,TRBV28,CASSYGSYGYTF,TGTGCCAGCAGTTACGGTTCCTATGGCTACACCTTC
TRBD1,NA,TRBJ1-2,TRBV5-1,CASSLQGGVSGYTF,TGCGCCAGCAGCTTACAGGGGGGTGTGTCTGGCTACACCTTC
TRBD1,NA,TRBJ2-1,TRBV29-1,CSAAGGRGHGEQFF,TGCAGCGCAGCCGGGGGCAGGGGGCATGGTGAGCAGTTCTTC